This T cell receptor beta chain was observed in a study of T-cell memory formation after mild COVID-19. In the study overall: TCR clusters were mostly confined to one donor each.

Study results and limitations: Contracting clones, day 15 to 85, had balanced CD4/CD8, and later expanders favored CD4+. Memory sampled before infection contained some responding clones, suggesting cross-reactive memory joined.

Germline CDR1 and CDR2: SGHDT and YYEEEE. Trimming cost V 4 bases and J 9 bases, with 14 bases left between them. This CDR3 is built from 13 residues. TCR alpha and TCR beta cDNA libraries with sample barcodes and UMIs came from 5'RACE using constant-segment primers. MiXCR was run by TCRdb on the 5' RACE reads, yielding one entry per CDR3 protein. The table lists 150,000 to 200,000 distinct CDR3 sequences, over 20% of them singletons, with under 30% in the top ten. Of note for this clonotype: Antigen: not known.

The TCR was taken from an adult woman who had mild COVID-19 (a few samples of this study predate the infection). Cell type and time point are not known. Source material: PBMCs or a T cell subset sorted from them (not recorded which). The chain joins TRBV5-6 to TRBJ1-5; D may be TRBD1 (5 bases). CDR3 coding DNA: TGTGCCAGCAGCCCCTGGCCCGGGGGGCCCCAGCATTTT. This encodes CASSPWPGGPQHF.